The T cell receptor (beta chain) under discussion was sequenced for a study of regulatory T cells in long-lasting Graves disease. Germline V gene lookup returns CDR1 SQVTM and CDR2 ANQGSEA. Trimming removed 7 bases at V and 3 bases at J, with 9 bases between. CDR3 length equals 11 residues. Construction of the TCR beta libraries employed iRepertoire HTBI primers in conjunction with Arm-PCR of CDR3 regions. A single record per CDR3 protein comes from TCRdb applying MiXCR to the multiplex PCR reads. The table records around 400,000 distinct CDR3 sequences, 20% to 25% of them present only once. Time point defined: persistent/refractory GD, antithyroid drugs over 5 years with positive TRAb. Extracted RNA from PBMCs served as the source of the TCR library. In Xi'an, China, an endocrinology department was the source of patients. General observations from the study: Blood alone, not thyroid tissue, was studied.

This clonotype was observed many times. The antigen remains undetermined. Sequencing used peripheral blood mononuclear cells (PBMCs), obtained when the disease was refractory, from a patient treated with antithyroid drugs. This TCR derives from a female donor with Graves disease. V and J are TRBV29-1 and TRBJ1-2; no definite D call. The DNA of the CDR3 is TGCAGCGGCCTCTGGGACTATGGCTACACCTTC. It is translated as CSGLWDYGYTF.